This T cell receptor beta chain was documented in a study of blood T cell repertoires in COVID-19. The CDR3 has 17 amino acids. The germline V gene encodes CDR1 SGDLS and CDR2 YYNGEE. The V segment lost 0 bases and the J segment 2 bases; nucleotides outside the gene matches: 11. Resolution of symptoms, clearance, or two negative PCRs was present in recovered Cohort 3 donors. Some clones are missing from TCRdb's copy, which holds only in-frame ones; the method was immunoSEQ multiplex PCR. The sample includes more than 250,000 clones, 70% to 90% of them seen just once. Sequencing input: PBMCs or T cells enriched from blood (not recorded which). This sequence was found in a woman in her 30s who had recovered from COVID-19. The rearrangement joins TRBV9 to TRBJ2-7, with TRBD2 matching over 7 bases. CDR3: CASSVEGLGGSAYEQYF. The CDR3 DNA is TGTGCCAGCAGCGTAGAAGGGCTGGGGGGGAGTGCCTACGAGCAGTACTTC.